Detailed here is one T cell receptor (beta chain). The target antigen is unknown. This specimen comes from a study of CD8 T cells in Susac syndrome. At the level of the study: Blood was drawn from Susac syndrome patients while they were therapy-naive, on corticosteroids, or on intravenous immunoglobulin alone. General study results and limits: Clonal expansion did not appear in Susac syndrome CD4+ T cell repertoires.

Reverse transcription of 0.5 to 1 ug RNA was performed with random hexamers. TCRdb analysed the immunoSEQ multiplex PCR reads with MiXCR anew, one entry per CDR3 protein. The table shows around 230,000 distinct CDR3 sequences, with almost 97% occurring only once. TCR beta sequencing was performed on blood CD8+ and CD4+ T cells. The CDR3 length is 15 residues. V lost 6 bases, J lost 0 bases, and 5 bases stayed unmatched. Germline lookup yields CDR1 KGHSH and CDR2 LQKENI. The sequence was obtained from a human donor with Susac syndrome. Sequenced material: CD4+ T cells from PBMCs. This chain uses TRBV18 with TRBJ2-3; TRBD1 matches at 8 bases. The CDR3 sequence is CASSFGQGSTDTQYF. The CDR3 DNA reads TGTGCCAGCTCGTTCGGACAGGGTAGCACAGATACGCAGTATTTT.